A single TCR beta chain is shown here with its context. No antigen is known for it. The data were taken from a study of shared clonotypes between healthy human individuals. Whole-study context: Three plates were used per donor for CD4 naive, three for CD4 memory, two for CD8 naive and one for CD8 memory.

CD45RA+ naive and CD45RA-negative memory subsets were separated from CD4+ cells. Findings and limits, study-wide: Naive CD4 clonotypes overlapped across several donors at approximately 5.5%. Since donors were few, the genetic and exposure-history diversity represented was limited.

The table came from immunoSEQ multiplex PCR; TCRdb's copy has only in-frame clones and leaves some out. The table records roughly 2.5 million clones, around nine tenths of them present only once. Input material: naive CD4+ T cells sorted from blood. Documented subset: CD45RA+ positively selected. The receptor comes from a man aged 18-30 years in good health.

CDR3 coding DNA: TGTGCCAGCAGCTTAGGCAGCGGGGGGCTTCAAGAGACCCAGTACTTC. Translation gives CASSLGSGGLQETQYF. The chain joins TRBV7-9 to TRBJ2-5, with TRBD2 matching over 9 bases. The CDR3 runs 16 residues. CDR1 is SEHNR, CDR2 FQNEAQ, per germline (reference sequence). Trimming took 1 base from V and 2 from J; bases not matched to a gene: 5.